This TCR beta chain was recorded in a study of shared clonotypes between healthy human individuals. Study-level information: Each donor contributed plates that comprised three CD4 naive, three CD4 memory, two CD8 naive and one CD8 memory. General observations from the study: Across subsets, estimated richness was generally greater for naive than for memory populations. Sharing across several donors was seen in around 5% of naive CD4 clonotypes.

With V trimmed by 4 bases and J by 3 bases, 7 bases remained unmatched. This CDR3 comprises 15 residues. Per the germline V gene, CDR1 is SGHRS and CDR2 is YFSETQ. Concerning this clone: Its antigen is currently unknown.

Using immunoSEQ multiplex PCR, the repertoire was profiled, and TCRdb retains in-frame clones only, with some absent. The data show about 2.2 million clones, around 93% seen once. The naive CD8 subset, CD45RO-negative cells positively selected for CCR7, excluded terminally differentiated effector memory CD45RA+ cells. The TCR originated in a man in his late teens or twenties in good health. Some clones in this sample may be carry-over from other donors' samples. Sequenced input: naive CD8+ T cells from PBMCs. The chain carries TRBV5-1 and TRBJ1-3; TRBD1 aligns across 7 bases. The CDR3 loop reads CASSPGGGFGNTIYF. The CDR3 region has the DNA TGCGCCAGCAGCCCAGGGGGTGGCTTTGGAAACACCATATATTTT. Drawing the rest from reference TRBV5-1 and TRBJ1-3, the complete variable domain is KAGVTQTPRYLIKTRGQQVTLSCSPISGHRSVSWYQQTPGQGLQFLFEYFSETQRNKGNFPGRFSGRQFSNSRSEMNVSTLELGDSALYLCASSPGGGFGNTIYFGEGSWLTVV.